One and the same sample provided the 10 T cell receptor beta chains below, sequenced in a study of T cell repertoires in cytomegalovirus infection. Their antigens remain unidentified. TCRdb recomputed calls from the reads with MiXCR, one row per CDR3 protein. The table has fewer than 900,000 distinct CDR3 sequences, 25% to 35% seen once. Sequencing used cultured CD8+ T cells from PBMCs, obtained from culture after CMV antigen stimulation. The receptors come from a human donor in good health (CMV status not recorded). Some clones in this sample may be carry-over from other donors' samples.

This clonotype turned up a few times. The genes are TRBV7-6 and TRBJ2-2, with 8 nucleotides matching TRBD2. The CDR3 runs to 19 residues. The germline gives CDR1 SGHVS, CDR2 FNYEAQ. Trimming cost V 5 bases and J 1 base; bases outside gene matches: 15. Here the CDR3 DNA reads TGTGCCAGCAGCAAACCCCCGCAGCCGGGACTAGTGAACACCGGGGAGCTGTTTTTT. Protein: CASSKPPQPGLVNTGELFF.

This rearrangement joins TRBV20-1 to TRBJ2-7; D is uncertain. V lost 6 bases and J 4 bases, leaving 13 bases between the germline ends. Germline V gene lookup returns CDR1 DFQATT and CDR2 SNEGSKA (reference sequence). The CDR3 is 12 amino acids. This chain's CDR3 is CSASVQGYEQYV. CDR3 nucleotide sequence: TGCAGTGCCTCCGTGCAAGGGTACGAGCAGTACGTC.

The V gene is TRBV6-2 or TRBV6-3, the J gene TRBJ1-5, with D uncertain. V lost 5 bases to trimming and J lost 4 bases, with 15 bases between them. This CDR3 is 15 amino acids long. CDR1 and CDR2 (germline): MNHEY, SVGEGT. The CDR3 region has the DNA TGTGCCAGCAGTCCAAGGCACGGTATTAATCAGCCCCAGCATTTT. Its protein is CASSPRHGINQPQHF.

The V gene is TRBV10-3, the J gene TRBJ2-1, with 12 positions matching TRBD2. The CDR3 totals 15 residues. Losses at the gene ends were 5 bases for V and 2 bases for J; bases not matched to a gene: 1. Germline V CDR1 and CDR2: ENHRY, SYGVKD. This CDR3 reads CAISLAGGTYNEQFF. DNA for the CDR3: TGTGCCATCAGTCTAGCGGGGGGGACCTACAATGAGCAGTTCTTC.

The rearrangement joins TRBV5-4 to TRBJ2-1, with 11 bases that match TRBD2. The length of the CDR3 is 16 residues. Germline V gene lookup returns CDR1 SGHNT and CDR2 YYREEE (reference sequence). J was trimmed by 5 bases and V by 4 bases; bases with no gene match: 8. CDR3 protein: CASSPLAGGLHNEQFF. The CDR3 DNA follows: TGTGCCAGCAGCCCGTTAGCGGGGGGGCTCCACAATGAGCAGTTCTTC.

This clonotype was detected only a few times. V gene TRBV15 combines with J gene TRBJ1-5; D remains ambiguous. The V end was cut by 0 bases, the J end by 3 bases, with 0 bases between. Per the germline V gene, CDR1 is LNHNV and CDR2 is YYDKDF (reference sequence). The CDR3 contains 12 residues. CDR3 DNA: TGTGCCACCAGCAGAGACAATCAGCCCCAGCATTTT. This encodes CATSRDNQPQHF.

A few counts support this clonotype. The genes are TRBV6-5 and TRBJ1-1; 8 bases are a match to TRBD1. V shed 4 bases, J shed 3 bases, and the junction held 13 bases outside the gene matches. This CDR3 has 17 amino acids. Germline V CDR1 and CDR2: MNHEY, SVGAGI. The CDR3 bases are TGTGCCAGCAGTTCCCTTGGACAGGGACGCTTATACACTGAAGCTTTCTTT. Translating gives CASSSLGQGRLYTEAFF.

This chain joins TRBV20-1 and TRBJ2-6, with unresolved D. Germline V gene lookup returns CDR1 DFQATT and CDR2 SNEGSKA (reference sequence). The V gene lost 3 bases and the J gene lost 3 bases, with 12 bases spanning the gap. CDR3 length equals 15 residues. This CDR3 is CSASWVPNGANVLTF. DNA for the CDR3: TGCAGTGCTAGCTGGGTCCCGAATGGGGCCAACGTCCTGACTTTC.

The chain employs TRBV4-2 and TRBJ2-1, with a tentative D call TRBD1 (6 bases). V lost 2 bases and J lost 9, with 11 bases in between. The germline gives CDR1 LGHNA, CDR2 YNFKEQ. This CDR3 has 13 residues. CDR3 in DNA: TGTGCCAGCAGCCAAAGACAGGTAGTTGAGCAGTTCTTC. The encoded protein is CASSQRQVVEQFF.

This clonotype was observed a handful of times. The chain carries TRBV19 and TRBJ1-1; D is perhaps TRBD1 (6 bases). There are 13 residues in the CDR3. Germline CDR1 reads LNHDA; CDR2 reads SQIVND (reference sequence). V lost 5 bases to trimming and J lost 5 bases, with 12 bases between them. The CDR3 DNA reads as TGTGCCAGTAGTGAGGGGGGCTGGACTGAAGCTTTCTTT. Translated, it gives CASSEGGWTEAFF.